This T cell receptor (beta chain) was captured by sequencing in a study of blood T cell repertoires in COVID-19. Study-level background: COVID-19 samples, acute and convalescent, were from the United States, Italy and Spain. PBMCs, B-cell-depleted T cells, or T cells were the source of the cDNA or gDNA that made up the material.

The Seattle site enrolled patients during active infection and followed them longitudinally. Data came from immunoSEQ multiplex PCR; TCRdb stores just in-frame clones and leaves some out. The sample carries around 270,000 clones, more than 90% recorded once. Germline V CDR1 and CDR2: LNHDA, SQIVND (reference sequence). This CDR3 has 16 residues. V was pared by 7 bases and J by 6 bases, with 21 bases between. The chain has TRBV19 and TRBJ1-4; D is uncertain. The sequenced sample consisted of peripheral blood. The receptor comes from a person aged 18 to 29 with COVID-19, enrolled during active disease. The CDR3 coding sequence is TGTGCCAGTACGAAATTGGCGGGATCCAAGCATGAAAAACTGTTTTTT. Translating gives CASTKLAGSKHEKLFF.